This T cell receptor (beta chain) was retrieved from a study of cytomegalovirus exposure and HLA in healthy donors. Study as a whole: Among around 200 million T cells, an earlier analysis found approximately 110 million unique TCR beta sequences.

CDR3 size: 15 residues. The V segment lost 9 bases and the J segment 10 bases; nucleotides outside the gene matches: 15. CDR1 and CDR2 (germline): LGHNA, YNFKEQ. The PCR used 60 Vbeta and 13 Jbeta primers. Profiled with immunoSEQ multiplex PCR; TCRdb holds only in-frame clones, not every one. The sample has tens of thousands of clones; around three quarters are singletons. The receptor was isolated from a male donor in good health and CMV-seronegative. The chain couples TRBV4-2 to TRBJ2-3; 11 positions agree with TRBD2. The sequencing input was PBMCs. For the CDR3, the DNA is TGTGCCAGTTCCCGAGGGATAGCGGGAGGGCCCCCGCAGTATTTT. This translates into CASSRGIAGGPPQYF.